The present entry profiles one TCR beta chain with its context. Antigen: not known. These data come from a study of shared clonotypes between healthy human individuals. Study-level findings and limits: Large depth notwithstanding, sorted-subset sequencing proved incomplete by rarefaction.

Clones were sequenced by immunoSEQ multiplex PCR, and TCRdb holds only the in-frame ones, with some missing. The sample yields more than 2 million clones, approximately 95% seen once. V dropped 3 bases and J dropped 10; count of bases not matched to a gene: 8. From germline, CDR1 is MNHNS and CDR2 SASEGT. This CDR3 has 15 amino acids. Naive CD8 cells lacked CD45RO, underwent positive selection for CCR7 and left out terminally differentiated effector memory CD45RA+ cells. The chain combines TRBV6-1 with TRBJ2-1, with 11 bases aligning to TRBD2. The receptor was isolated from a man aged 18 to 35 in good health. The sequenced material came from naive CD8+ T cells sorted from blood. As DNA, the CDR3 is TGTGCCAGCAGTGAGTGGCTAGCGGGAGGTGCCGAGCAGTTCTTC. Amino acids: CASSEWLAGGAEQFF.